This T cell receptor beta chain was captured in a study of blood T cell repertoires in COVID-19. The CDR3 length is 13 residues. Unmatched junction bases numbered 3, after V lost 5 bases and J lost 6 bases. Germline V CDR1 and CDR2: LNHNV, YYDKDF (reference sequence). Clones were sequenced by immunoSEQ multiplex PCR, and TCRdb holds only the in-frame ones, with some missing. The sample includes approximately 53,000 clones, approximately 85% of them seen just once. The V gene is TRBV15, the J gene TRBJ2-1; 8 nucleotides match TRBD2. The sample was peripheral blood. The origin of this receptor is a woman between 55 and 75 years old with acute or convalescent COVID-19. This chain's CDR3 is CATSGTSGNEQFF. The DNA for the CDR3 is TGTGCCACCAGCGGAACTAGCGGCAATGAGCAGTTCTTC.